This entry is about one T cell receptor beta chain. Germline CDR1 is DFQATT and CDR2 is SNEGSKA (reference sequence). CDR3 length: 11 residues. Trimming shortened V by 4 bases and J by 6 bases, and 9 bases separated the two germline ends. The data are from a study of blood T cell repertoires in COVID-19. Study overall: Italy, Spain and the United States were the sources of the convalescent and acute COVID-19 samples. PBMCs, B-cell-depleted T cells, or T cells were the source of the cDNA or gDNA that made up the material.

Repertoires were generated with immunoSEQ multiplex PCR, while TCRdb's copy carries only in-frame clones and drops some. This table has 9,500 to 13,000 clones, approximately 87% appearing once. The chain couples TRBV20-1 to TRBJ1-1; tentatively, D is TRBD1 (6 bases). Sequenced material: peripheral blood. This clonotype originated in a human donor in a cohort sampled during active COVID-19. CDR3 region: CSATTGSEAFF. CDR3 DNA: TGCAGTGCTACAACAGGGTCTGAAGCTTTCTTT.